The subject of this entry is one TCR beta chain. The CDR3 extends over 14 amino acids. The germline gives CDR1 MNHEY, CDR2 SVGAGI. The ends were cut back, 4 bases at V and 4 bases at J, with 14 bases in the middle. This entry belongs to a study of shared T cell receptors in the human thymus. Sequencing was performed with immunoSEQ multiplex PCR; in TCRdb, only in-frame clones are kept and a portion is missing. In the table there are hundreds of thousands of clones, approximately 83% of which are singletons. In addition, the sample was reused for a study of human thymus T cells. That source adds: Finnish infants who were healthy and having corrective surgery for congenital heart defects made up the donors. Thymic material originated from resections removed in the course of corrective heart surgery. Gene usage (both V and J) appeared biased in thymic and blood repertoires. Highly overlapping thymic repertoires in unrelated individuals were reported by related research.

This TCR was recovered from a girl under two years old with a congenital heart defect. The specimen sequenced was thymocytes. This chain uses TRBV6-5 with TRBJ2-7; a possible D gene is TRBD1 (6 bases). The CDR3 is CASSLGDRLYEQYF. DNA for the CDR3: TGTGCCAGCAGTTTAGGTGACAGGCTTTACGAGCAGTACTTC.